One T cell receptor beta chain is described in this entry. The antigen is unknown. Study-wide results and limits: Greatest tumor Treg TCR overlap was with tumor naive CD4+ cells. Tumor memory CD4+ T cell TCR gene usage clustered with blood and lymph node memory CD4+ cells and lymph node naive CD4+ cells. The larger cohort examined one V-J beta rearrangement, not whole repertoires.

TCRdb reanalysed the 5' RACE reads using MiXCR and keeps one entry per CDR3 protein. The data hold 6,400 or so distinct CDR3 sequences, with roughly three fifths observed a single time. J lost 2 bases, V lost 1 base, and 8 bases had no gene match. This CDR3 contains 17 residues. The V and J genes are TRBV12-3 or TRBV12-4 and TRBJ2-3; 8 bases match TRBD2. The sample taken for sequencing was tumor-infiltrating memory CD4+ T cells sorted from the breast tumor. Stated subset: memory CD4+ T cells, CD4+CD45RO+CD25-. The receptor was derived from a female donor with breast cancer. The CDR3 is CASSLGGTRAYTDTQYF. The CDR3 DNA is TGTGCCAGCAGTTTAGGGGGGACTAGGGCTTACACAGATACGCAGTATTTT.